Below are 21 T cell receptor beta chains sequenced from a single sample in a study of T-cell memory formation after mild COVID-19 (dated by TCRdb to about 2021). Preparation of the library involved 5' RACE. Reads for this sample came from an Illumina NovaSeq 6000. Through fastp at Q25 and MiXCR, TCRdb rebuilt clones from the public reads, retaining in-frame beta chains. Each CDR3 protein appears once, grouped with its most common genes and DNA. The sample table contains 250,000 to 400,000 distinct CDR3 sequences; only one count was recorded for about 13% of them. The ten largest clones capture 21% of the sample. The sequenced material came from PBMCs or a T cell subset sorted from them (not recorded which). The receptors stem from a man younger than 35 who had mild COVID-19 (a few samples of this study predate the infection). The sample titles of this study are shuffled in the database, so cell type and time point are left out; the donor was told from shared clones.

In its sample, this clonotype was seen a few times. V is TRBV7-2 and J is TRBJ2-4; 9 bases are a match to TRBD2. The trim removed 4 bases at V and 0 bases at J, leaving 4 bases unmatched. The CDR3 consists of 16 residues. Germline CDR1 and CDR2: SGHTA and FQGNSA. The CDR3 protein is CASSSLAGIAKNIQYF. The CDR3 nucleotides read TGTGCCAGCAGCTCCCTAGCGGGGATAGCCAAAAACATTCAGTACTTC. Variable domain in full (rest from reference TRBV7-2 and TRBJ2-4): GAGVSQSPSNKVTEKGKDVELRCDPISGHTALYWYRQSLGQGLEFLIYFQGNSAPDKSGLPSDRFSAERTGGSVSTLTIQRTQQEDSAVYLCASSSLAGIAKNIQYFGAGTRLSVL.

The genes are TRBV7-9 and TRBJ2-6, with D hard to call. The CDR3 has 16 residues. Germline assignment: CDR1 SEHNR and CDR2 FQNEAQ (reference sequence). The ends were cut back, 8 bases at V and 0 bases at J, with 14 bases in the middle. The CDR3 nucleotides read TGTGCCAGCTCCAGAACAGCCCACTCTGGGGCCAACGTCCTGACTTTC. Encoded protein: CASSRTAHSGANVLTF.

Only a few counts were recorded for this clonotype. The chain employs TRBV4-3 and TRBJ1-2; TRBD1 aligns across 9 bases. The CDR3 is made up of 15 amino acids. The germline V gene has CDR1 LGHNA and CDR2 YSLEER. The V and J ends lost 6 bases and 4 bases, in that order; junction bases with no gene match: 9. The CDR3 sequence is CASRAGDRAGYGYTF. The CDR3 bases are TGCGCCAGCAGGGCTGGGGACAGGGCGGGCTATGGCTACACCTTC.

The chain is built from TRBV20-1 and TRBJ2-1, with TRBD2 matching over 8 bases. Germline-derived CDR1 and CDR2 are DFQATT and SNEGSKA (reference sequence). With 7 bases clipped from V and 5 bases from J, the junction kept 7 bases outside the gene matches. The CDR3 loop spans 13 amino acids. This chain's CDR3 is CSGERGTNNEQFF. The CDR3 DNA sequence: TGCAGTGGGGAGCGGGGGACGAACAATGAGCAGTTCTTC.

This rearrangement joins TRBV5-1 to TRBJ1-2; D possibly corresponds to TRBD1 (5 bases). Trimming left V 8 bases short and J 7 bases short, with 18 bases between. The CDR3 consists of 13 residues. CDR1 is SGHRS and CDR2 is YFSETQ in the germline V gene. The CDR3 loop reads CASSGTTDRGYTF. CDR3 coding DNA: TGCGCCAGTTCGGGGACGACTGATCGTGGCTACACCTTC. The whole variable domain, filled in from reference TRBV5-1 and TRBJ1-2, reads KAGVTQTPRYLIKTRGQQVTLSCSPISGHRSVSWYQQTPGQGLQFLFEYFSETQRNKGNFPGRFSGRQFSNSRSEMNVSTLELGDSALYLCASSGTTDRGYTFGSGTRLTVV.

In its sample, this clonotype was seen a few times. V gene TRBV29-1 combines with J gene TRBJ2-5; D call uncertain. V dropped 6 bases and J dropped 3 bases, with 14 bases sitting between them. Looked up from germline, CDR1 is SQVTM and CDR2 is ANQGSEA. This CDR3 has 13 residues. CDR3 coding DNA: TGCAGCGTCGAGACCGGCGATGAAGAGACCCAGTACTTC. This sequence encodes CSVETGDEETQYF.

This chain connects TRBV6-5 to TRBJ2-7; 8 bases agree with TRBD1. This CDR3 is built from 13 residues. J gave up 5 bases and V 6 bases, and 6 bases lay outside the gene matches. Germline-derived CDR1 and CDR2 are MNHEY and SVGAGI. CDR3 DNA: TGTGCCAGCAGATCGACAGGGGTTAACGAGCAGTACTTC. This translates into CASRSTGVNEQYF.

At least ten counts were recorded for this clonotype. The rearrangement links TRBV5-4 to TRBJ2-7; TRBD1 is a possible D gene (6 bases). CDR1 and CDR2 from the germline V gene are SGHNT and YYREEE (reference sequence). This CDR3 has 14 amino acids. The V and J ends lost 5 bases and 6 bases respectively, with 18 bases between them. The CDR3 DNA sequence: TGTGCCAGCAGATTCGGCCCAGGGGCCGGCGAGCAGTACTTC. Protein sequence: CASRFGPGAGEQYF.

This clonotype has only a few counts. The chain employs TRBV15 and TRBJ2-3; TRBD2 matches 7 bases. CDR3 length equals 13 residues. CDR1 and CDR2 from the germline V gene are LNHNV and YYDKDF (reference sequence). V lost 5 bases, J lost 9 bases, and 8 bases stayed unmatched. This chain's CDR3 is CATSSPPGLTQYF. The CDR3 DNA reads TGTGCCACCAGCTCCCCGCCGGGACTAACGCAGTATTTT.

A few counts support this clonotype. The chain combines TRBV5-1 with TRBJ1-2, with D perhaps TRBD1 (5 bases). Trimming removed 3 bases at V and 6 bases at J, with 9 bases between. The germline gives CDR1 SGHRS, CDR2 YFSETQ. CDR3 length: 12 residues. CDR3 sequence (DNA): TGCGCCAGCAGCTGGGGCGTAGATGGCTACACCTTC. It specifies CASSWGVDGYTF.

The chain joins TRBV19 to TRBJ1-6; no clear D. V was shortened by 2 bases and J by 7 bases, with 6 bases between the two germline ends. Looked up from germline, CDR1 is LNHDA and CDR2 is SQIVND (reference sequence). CDR3 length equals 13 residues. Here the CDR3 DNA reads TGTGCCAGTAGTATATCCGAGAATTCACCCCTCCACTTT. Protein sequence: CASSISENSPLHF.

This CDR3 reads CAISESLGETFF. The DNA of the CDR3 is TGTGCCATCAGTGAGTCGTTGGGAGAGACTTTCTTT. The J gene is TRBJ1-1, the V gene TRBV10-3; D gene ambiguous. V was cut by 0 bases and J by 12 bases, with 11 bases left in between. Germline V gene data show CDR1 as ENHRY and CDR2 as SYGVKD. This CDR3 contains 12 residues.

The V gene is TRBV7-2, the J gene TRBJ1-3, with D tentatively TRBD1 (6 bases). V dropped 3 bases and J dropped 1 base, with 10 bases sitting between them. This CDR3 contains 15 residues. Germline values: CDR1 SGHTA, CDR2 FQGNSA. The CDR3 DNA is TGTGCCAGCAGCTTCCAGGGGACATCTGGAAACACCATATATTTT. Amino acids: CASSFQGTSGNTIYF.

The chain has TRBV4-3 and TRBJ2-1, with D possibly TRBD2 on 5 matching bases. The length of the CDR3 is 15 residues. V dropped 4 bases and J dropped 2 bases, with 12 bases sitting between them. In germline, CDR1 is LGHNA, CDR2 YSLEER. The CDR3 loop is CASSPTDFPYNEQFF. CDR3 DNA sequence: TGCGCCAGCAGCCCAACGGACTTCCCCTACAATGAGCAGTTCTTC.

This clonotype was seen many times. The chain joins TRBV6-5 to TRBJ2-5; 8 bases line up with TRBD2. Germline CDR1 reads MNHEY; CDR2 reads SVGAGI. The V segment lost 5 bases and the J segment 1 base; nucleotides outside the gene matches: 9. There are 16 residues in the CDR3. DNA of the CDR3: TGTGCCAGCAGTGCCCTAGGACGGGGGGGCCAAGAGACCCAGTACTTC. Translating gives CASSALGRGGQETQYF.

This chain links TRBV4-3 with TRBJ1-1; D not resolved. The CDR3 extends over 15 amino acids. V shed 1 base and J shed 0 bases, with 9 bases lying between them. The V gene's germline CDR1 is LGHNA and CDR2 YSLEER. The CDR3 loop reads CASSQGSGLNTEAFF. CDR3 bases: TGCGCCAGCAGCCAAGGGAGCGGCTTGAACACTGAAGCTTTCTTT.

V and J are TRBV15 and TRBJ2-7; D possibly corresponds to TRBD1 (5 bases). Germline values: CDR1 LNHNV, CDR2 YYDKDF (reference sequence). The V end lost 0 bases, the J end lost 3 bases, and 12 bases lay between the germline ends. The CDR3 loop spans 15 amino acids. The CDR3 nucleotides are TGTGCCACCAGCAGAGATCGCAGCAGGGTCTACGAGCAGTACTTC. Translating it yields CATSRDRSRVYEQYF.

This clonotype was seen more than once but under ten times. J is TRBJ2-3 and V is TRBV3-2. TRBV3-2 is a known pseudogene. The CDR3 has 8 residues. The CDR3 nucleotides are TGTGCCCCCCATACGCAGTATTTT. Translating it yields CAPHTQYF.

V gene TRBV7-2 combines with J gene TRBJ2-2; D may correspond to TRBD1 or TRBD2 (6 bases each). The CDR3 has 15 amino acids. Germline V lookup: CDR1 SGHTA, CDR2 FQGNSA. V lost 5 bases to trimming and J lost 4 bases, with 14 bases between them. The chain's CDR3 is CASSQEGVFTGELFF. Here the CDR3 DNA reads TGTGCCAGCAGCCAGGAGGGGGTATTCACCGGGGAGCTGTTTTTT. Full variable domain (outside the CDR3, taken from reference TRBV7-2 and TRBJ2-2): GAGVSQSPSNKVTEKGKDVELRCDPISGHTALYWYRQSLGQGLEFLIYFQGNSAPDKSGLPSDRFSAERTGGSVSTLTIQRTQQEDSAVYLCASSQEGVFTGELFFGEGSRLTVL.

This clonotype was seen a few times. V usage is TRBV4-1 and J usage is TRBJ1-1; perhaps TRBD1 as D (5 bases). The CDR3 runs 15 residues. V was trimmed by 0 bases and J by 3 bases, leaving 11 bases between them. Germline CDR1 is MGHRA and CDR2 is YSYEKL. The CDR3 loop reads CASSQDGGTYTEAFF. CDR3 nucleotides: TGCGCCAGCAGCCAAGATGGGGGGACGTACACTGAAGCTTTCTTT.

The V gene is TRBV5-6, the J gene TRBJ2-5; 9 bases align to TRBD2. The CDR3 length is 15 residues. Per the germline V gene, CDR1 is SGHDT and CDR2 is YYEEEE. V shed 5 bases, J shed 3 bases, and the junction held 8 bases outside the gene matches. The CDR3 is CASRLGLAGKETQYF. In DNA, the CDR3 is TGTGCCAGCAGGCTGGGGCTAGCGGGGAAAGAGACCCAGTACTTC.